This T cell receptor beta chain was profiled in a study of T-cell reconstitution after alpha-beta-depleted transplantation in children. Unique molecular identifiers were built into the TCRbeta library. TCRdb fed the PCR reads into MiXCR, producing one record per CDR3 protein. This sample has roughly 500,000 distinct CDR3 sequences, with about 12% found just once. The V gene's germline CDR1 is SGHVS and CDR2 FNYEAQ. Deletions cut 1 base from V and 4 bases from J, with 13 bases between. The CDR3 length is 15 residues. The sample holds many counts of this clonotype. The chain recombines TRBV7-6 with TRBJ1-2, with a possible D match to TRBD1 (5 bases). The sequence was collected from a human donor who donated a stem cell graft to a child with combined immunodeficiency. The source was PBMCs from the stem cell graft donor, collected from the stem cell graft. As DNA, the CDR3 is TGTGCCAGCAGCTTAGGGCCCTGGGGGATCTATGGCTACACCTTC. This codes for CASSLGPWGIYGYTF.